A selection of T cell receptor beta chains follows, all from one sample in a study of blood T cell repertoires in COVID-19. The data were produced by immunoSEQ multiplex PCR, yet TCRdb's version contains in-frame clones alone and is incomplete. The sample holds around 70,000 clones, more than 75% seen once. Material: peripheral blood. The receptors stem from a man in his fifties or sixties with acute or convalescent COVID-19. Each CDR3 is given with its conserved first and last residue. Fields, in order: V gene, D gene, clone size, J gene, CDR3 DNA, CDR3 protein. D genes are given only for firm matches. Clone size is not always given. Where it is, it says once, few, many or a class for expanded clones.

>TRBV14|-|-|TRBJ2-2
TGTGCCAGCAGCCAAGTCAGACTGGACCGAGAGCGGGTCGGGGAGCTGTTTTTT
CASSQVRLDRERVGELFF
>TRBV4-1|-|-|TRBJ2-4
TGCGCCAGCAGCCACAGGGCAGGCCTAGCCAAAAACATTCAGTACTTC
CASSHRAGLAKNIQYF
>TRBV10-3|TRBD1|-|TRBJ1-1
TGTGCCATCGGGGGACAGGGGGGACGTGGGGACACTGAAGCTTTCTTT
CAIGGQGGRGDTEAFF
>TRBV7-9|TRBD2|-|TRBJ2-2
TGTGCCAGCAGCCCCCCCATAGCGGGGTGGGAGCTGTTTTTT
CASSPPIAGWELFF
>TRBV5-4|TRBD2|-|TRBJ2-3
TGTGCCAGCAGCTTAATCGGCGGGAGGGCCAAGGATACGCAGTATTTT
CASSLIGGRAKDTQYF
>TRBV4-2|TRBD1|-|TRBJ1-6
TGTGCCAGCAGCCAAGAACAGGGGGCTATTTCACCCCTCCACTTT
CASSQEQGAISPLHF
>TRBV7-2|TRBD2|-|TRBJ2-2
TGTGCCAGCAGCCCCTCGGGACTAGCGGGAGCAAACACCGGGGAGCTGTTTTTT
CASSPSGLAGANTGELFF
>TRBV10-3|-|-|TRBJ2-1
TGTGCCATCAACCCGGCCCTAGGTCGTAGCAATGAGCAGTTCTTC
CAINPALGRSNEQFF
>TRBV6-5|-|-|TRBJ1-2
TGTGCCAGCAGCTCCGCGGAGGAGGCTAACTATGGCTACACCTTC
CASSSAEEANYGYTF
>TRBV5-1|-|-|TRBJ2-3
TGCGCCGGTGCCAGCGGGCCAGGCACAGATACGCAGTATTTT
CAGASGPGTDTQYF
>TRBV6-5|-|-|TRBJ2-3
TGTGCCAGCAGTTACGTTAGCGGCACCACAGATACGCAGTATTTT
CASSYVSGTTDTQYF
>TRBV28|-|-|TRBJ2-2
TGTGCCAGCATGTTTAGCAGCACCGGGGAGCTGTTTTTT
CASMFSSTGELFF
>TRBV7-9|TRBD1|-|TRBJ1-6
TGTGCCAGCAGCCCCGGGACAGGATATAATTCACCCCTCCACTTT
CASSPGTGYNSPLHF
>TRBV10-3|-|-|TRBJ1-1
TGTGCCATCAGTGGCCACAGGGATATGAACACTGAAGCTTTCTTT
CAISGHRDMNTEAFF
>TRBV5-4|TRBD2|few|TRBJ2-3
TGTGCCAGCAGCTACCGACTAGCGGCTAGCACAGATACGCAGTATTTT
CASSYRLAASTDTQYF
>TRBV9|TRBD1|-|TRBJ1-2
TGTGCCAGCAGCGTGACAGGGGGTCCTGGTGGCTACACCTTC
CASSVTGGPGGYTF
>TRBV7-9|-|-|TRBJ2-5
TGTGCCAGCAGCTTAGACGCACCCACGAGGACCCAGTACTTC
CASSLDAPTRTQYF
>TRBV7-9|-|few|TRBJ1-1
TGTGCCAGCAGACCCGGAGGGGCTGAAGCTTTCTTT
CASRPGGAEAFF
>TRBV28|TRBD1|-|TRBJ2-7
TGTGCCAGCAGAGCCCGGGACAGGGGGCTAGGCGAGCAGTACTTC
CASRARDRGLGEQYF
>TRBV4-1|TRBD2|-|TRBJ2-3
TGCGCCAGCAGCCAAGGGCCGGGGGGGCCGTATACGCAGTATTTT
CASSQGPGGPYTQYF
>TRBV7-3|-|-|TRBJ2-2
TGTGCCAGCAGCTTATGGGATCTAGCCACGAACACCGGGGAGCTGTTTTTT
CASSLWDLATNTGELFF
>TRBV14|TRBD2|-|TRBJ2-2
TGTGCCAGCAGCTTAGGACTAGCGGGAATCACCGGGGAGCTGTTTTTT
CASSLGLAGITGELFF
>TRBV27|-|-|TRBJ2-1
TGTGCCAGCAGCAAGGGGCTGGACAATGAGCAGTTCTTC
CASSKGLDNEQFF
>TRBV7-9|-|-|TRBJ1-3
TGTGCCAGCAGCGGTGGGGCGGCTTTTTATGGAAACACCATATATTTT
CASSGGAAFYGNTIYF
>TRBV4-1|TRBD2|-|TRBJ2-3
TGCGCCAGCAGCCAAGCTAAAGGACTAGCCCTCACAGATACGCAGTATTTT
CASSQAKGLALTDTQYF
>TRBV27|TRBD2|-|TRBJ2-1
TGTGCCAGCAGTTTCGGTGGGGCGAGACTAGCGGGAGTCCTCTTC
CASSFGGARLAGVLF
>TRBV19|-|-|TRBJ2-1
TGTGCCAGTAGTATAGGTAGGGGCAGGGGAAATGAGCAGTTCTTC
CASSIGRGRGNEQFF
>TRBV7-8|TRBD1|-|TRBJ1-5
TGTGCCAGCAGCTTAGCGATCGGGACAGGGGCAGGCCCCCAGCATTTT
CASSLAIGTGAGPQHF
>TRBV6-2/TRBV6-3|TRBD1|-|TRBJ1-3
TGTGCCAGCAGTTACATGGGACAGGTCGGCAACACCATATATTTT
CASSYMGQVGNTIYF
>TRBV28|-|-|TRBJ2-1
TGTGCCAGCAGGGGCAGGGTATACAATGAGCAGTTCTTC
CASRGRVYNEQFF
>TRBV4-2|-|-|TRBJ1-2
TGTGCCAGCAGCCAAGATGCGGACTGGGGCTATGGCTACACCTTC
CASSQDADWGYGYTF
>TRBV28|TRBD1|once|TRBJ2-4
TGTGCCAGCGCCACAGGGGGACTTGGCATTCAGTACTTC
CASATGGLGIQYF
>TRBV19|-|-|TRBJ1-2
TGTGCCAGTAGTATTCAGCGAAACTATGGCTACACCTTC
CASSIQRNYGYTF
>TRBV4-1|-|-|TRBJ2-5
TGCGCCAGCAGCCGAAGACAGTTCCAAGAGACCCAGTACTTC
CASSRRQFQETQYF
>TRBV4-2|-|once|TRBJ1-5
TGTGCCAGCAGCCTAACTGACAAGAGCAATCAGCCCCAGCATTTT
CASSLTDKSNQPQHF
>TRBV28|TRBD1|-|TRBJ1-6
TGTGCCAGCAGGGCCCTGAGGGCAGGGGGCTCCTATAATTCACCCCTCCACTTT
CASRALRAGGSYNSPLHF
>TRBV5-4|TRBD1|-|TRBJ1-1
TGTGCCAGCAGCTCAGACAGGGATGCTTTCTTT
CASSSDRDAFF
>TRBV10-3|TRBD1|-|TRBJ2-5
TGTGCCATCAGGACAGGGTTCCAAGAGACCCAGTACTTC
CAIRTGFQETQYF
>TRBV19|-|-|TRBJ1-6
TGTGCCAGTAGTATGACTCCCCCGCCCGGGATTTCACCCCTCCACTTT
CASSMTPPPGISPLHF
>TRBV6-5|TRBD2|-|TRBJ2-1
TGTGCCAGCAGTTACGTCGGACTAGCGGAAGACAATGAGCAGTTCTTC
CASSYVGLAEDNEQFF
>TRBV5-8|-|-|TRBJ1-1
TGTGCCAGCAGCTTGTCCCGGGTCACTGAAGCTTTCTTT
CASSLSRVTEAFF
>TRBV10-1|TRBD2|-|TRBJ2-3
TGCGCCAGCAGTGAAAAGCGGGAGGGCCCTACGCAGTATTTT
CASSEKREGPTQYF
>TRBV15|TRBD1|-|TRBJ1-3
TGTGCCACCAGCAGAGATCCCCCAGGACAGGGGGCTTCTGGAAACACCATATATTTT
CATSRDPPGQGASGNTIYF